This is a list of T cell receptor beta chains from one sample in a study of shared clonotypes between healthy human individuals. TCRdb's table, derived via immunoSEQ multiplex PCR, lists solely in-frame clones and lacks some. The sample contains about 2.3 million clones, around 93% of which appear only once. The sequenced sample consisted of naive CD4+ T cells from PBMCs. These receptor sequences come from a man aged 18-30 years in good health. Some clones in this sample may be carry-over from other donors' samples. Both conserved end residues are part of each CDR3. Expanded clones get a size class; other rows say once, few or many, or leave the size out.

J gene,clone size,V gene,CDR3 protein
TRBJ2-5,.,TRBV9,CASSPGQGVWETQYF
TRBJ2-1,once,TRBV7-2,CASSLVSGSYNEQFF
TRBJ2-2,once,TRBV19,CASRLRLGFNGELFF
TRBJ2-7,.,TRBV15,CATSRDKGTSYEQYF
TRBJ1-2,.,TRBV5-1,CASSLGRTGQVDGYTF
TRBJ2-7,.,TRBV28,CASSSLAGGPRKQYF
TRBJ2-1,.,TRBV28,CATGGRNEQFF
TRBJ2-1,.,TRBV27,CASSFGGVYNEQFF
TRBJ2-7,.,TRBV7-2,CASSSQGGQGVEQYF
TRBJ1-2,.,TRBV28,CASRMRRQGYGYTF
TRBJ1-5,.,TRBV6-1,CASSAQGANSNQPQHF
TRBJ2-6,.,TRBV29-1,CSVDAQAGANVLTF
TRBJ2-7,.,TRBV7-2,CASSLNAAGEVEQYF
TRBJ2-3,few,TRBV5-6,CASSFSTDTQYF
TRBJ1-6,.,TRBV6-1,CASSEADRVGSPLHF
TRBJ2-1,.,TRBV28,CASKSGGEGSYNEQFF
TRBJ2-6,.,TRBV5-1,CASSPGGLSVHGANVLTF
TRBJ2-7,once,TRBV6-5,CASSYSDSYEQYF
TRBJ2-2,.,TRBV6-5,CASGSGQYTGELFF
TRBJ2-1,.,TRBV5-4,CASSFTSNPYNEQFF
TRBJ2-5,.,TRBV5-6,CASSRRGSETQYF
TRBJ2-7,.,TRBV7-2,CASSSGTGGSVYEQYF
TRBJ2-7,.,TRBV7-9,CASSPVQATNYEQYF
TRBJ2-1,once,TRBV7-3,CASSSGVGTSGRDEQFF
TRBJ2-3,once,TRBV5-4,CASSWGGTGADTQYF
TRBJ2-7,.,TRBV20-1,CSAHAPNEQYF
TRBJ2-7,once,TRBV5-1,CASSLVPSYEQYF
TRBJ1-1,.,TRBV10-2,CASSVRGQGEAFF
TRBJ2-5,once,TRBV5-4,CASTLTGNGETQYF
TRBJ2-1,.,TRBV28,CASLRRPNEQFF
TRBJ1-1,.,TRBV28,CASSLGSTEAFF